The next 16 T cell receptor beta chains were all read from a single sample in a study of T cell responses to AZD1222 COVID-19 vaccine. This table comes from immunoSEQ multiplex PCR, and its TCRdb copy is limited to in-frame clones, with some not included. This table holds 80,000 to 90,000 clones, roughly nine tenths found once. Source: peripheral blood, taken on day 0 of AZD1222 vaccination. The source is an adult in good health.

The V gene is TRBV27, the J gene TRBJ1-2; 7 nucleotides line up with TRBD1. J gave up 6 bases and V 6 bases, and 4 bases lay outside the gene matches. The CDR3 totals 12 residues. The germline V gene has CDR1 MNHEY and CDR2 SMNVEV (reference sequence). The CDR3 DNA reads as TGTGCCAGCAGGCAAGACAGGGATGGCTACACCTTC. Its protein is CASRQDRDGYTF.

V is TRBV7-9 and J is TRBJ2-5, with TRBD2 as a possible D gene (6 bases). The V and J ends lost 3 bases and 5 bases respectively, with 28 bases between them. The CDR3 runs to 19 residues. Looked up from germline, CDR1 is SEHNR and CDR2 is FQNEAQ (reference sequence). CDR3 bases: TGTGCCAGCAGCTTGTCACTGTTGAGCGGGTACGGGCGAACGGAGACCCAGTACTTC. Amino acids: CASSLSLLSGYGRTETQYF. Full variable domain (outside the CDR3, taken from reference TRBV7-9 and TRBJ2-5): DTGVSQNPRHKITKRGQNVTFRCDPISEHNRLYWYRQTLGQGPEFLTYFQNEAQLEKSRLLSDRFSAERPKGSFSTLEIQRTEQGDSAMYLCASSLSLLSGYGRTETQYFGPGTRLLVL.

This chain links TRBV3-1 (or the pseudogene TRBV3-2) with TRBJ1-1; the D gene is possibly TRBD1 (5 bases). CDR1 is LGHDT, CDR2 YNNKEL, per germline (reference sequence). CDR3 length: 14 residues. Trimming cost V 7 bases and J 4 bases, with 16 bases left between them. CDR3 protein: CASTEWGSTTEAFF. The CDR3 DNA reads as TGTGCCAGCACGGAGTGGGGGTCGACCACTGAAGCTTTCTTT.

The J gene is TRBJ2-2, the V gene TRBV6-5, with TRBD2 identical over 8 bases. Germline lookup yields CDR1 MNHEY and CDR2 SVGAGI. V gave up 7 bases and J gave up 5 bases; unmatched junction bases: 6. The CDR3 contains 14 residues. The CDR3 coding sequence is TGTGCCAGCATTTCGGGGGGGAGGACCGGGGAGCTGTTTTTT. Protein sequence: CASISGGRTGELFF.

The chain combines TRBV18 with TRBJ2-5; D perhaps matches TRBD1 (6 bases). This CDR3 spans 13 amino acids. V lost 7 bases to trimming and J lost 2 bases, with 11 bases between them. CDR1 and CDR2 from the germline V gene are KGHSH and LQKENI. The CDR3 is CASCRDKQETQYF. CDR3 nucleotide sequence: TGTGCCAGCTGCCGGGACAAACAAGAGACCCAGTACTTC.

This chain connects TRBV6-5 to TRBJ2-6; D uncertain. The germline gives CDR1 MNHEY, CDR2 SVGAGI. This CDR3 is 15 amino acids long. V was shortened by 5 bases and J by 2 bases, with 10 bases between the two germline ends. The chain's CDR3 is CASSLTLAGANVLTF. DNA for the CDR3: TGTGCCAGCAGTCTGACCCTGGCTGGGGCCAACGTCCTGACTTTC.

The chain couples TRBV7-3 to TRBJ1-1, with 9 bases lining up with TRBD1. The CDR3 is made up of 14 amino acids. Germline V gene data show CDR1 as SGHTA and CDR2 as FQGTGA. Trimming took 4 bases from V and 4 from J; bases not matched to a gene: 4. The CDR3 reads CASSSGTGPTEAFF. CDR3 in DNA: TGTGCCAGCAGCTCGGGGACAGGGCCCACTGAAGCTTTCTTT.

The V and J genes are TRBV5-1 and TRBJ1-2, with TRBD1 matching over 9 bases. V lost 5 bases to trimming and J lost 7 bases; unmatched junction nucleotides: 6. This CDR3 has 13 amino acids. Looked up from germline, CDR1 is SGHRS and CDR2 is YFSETQ. DNA for the CDR3: TGCGCCAGCAGTTCCGGACAGGGGCTTGGCTACACCTTC. Translated, it gives CASSSGQGLGYTF.

The table lists this clone with a few counts. The chain carries TRBV28 and TRBJ1-5; 8 bases line up with TRBD1. Trimming at V came to 7 bases and at J to 5 bases, leaving 13 bases not matched to a gene. Looked up from germline, CDR1 is MDHEN and CDR2 is SYDVKM. CDR3 length: 16 amino acids. CDR3 coding DNA: TGTGCCAGCACTTACGCCCAACAGGGGGGCTATCAGCCCCAGCATTTT. It encodes CASTYAQQGGYQPQHF.

The chain has TRBV6-1 and TRBJ2-7; no reliable D call. CDR1 MNHNS and CDR2 SASEGT come from the germline V gene. CDR3 length: 20 amino acids. V was cut by 2 bases and J by 0 bases, with 26 bases left in between. Here the CDR3 reads CASSERAQGPSTSSSYEQYF. The CDR3 DNA follows: TGTGCCAGCAGTGAAAGGGCACAAGGTCCCTCCACCTCGAGCTCCTACGAGCAGTACTTC.

This chain joins TRBV27 and TRBJ1-5; no clear D gene. The CDR3 consists of 12 residues. The ends were cut back, 4 bases at V and 9 bases at J, with 10 bases in the middle. CDR1 is MNHEY, CDR2 SMNVEV, per germline (reference sequence). CDR3 loop: CASSSGVGPQHF. CDR3 sequence (DNA): TGTGCCAGCAGTTCCGGGGTAGGGCCCCAGCATTTT.

J is TRBJ1-1 and V is TRBV5-1; D remains unclear. V shed 4 bases and J shed 0 bases, with 10 bases lying between them. Germline V lookup: CDR1 SGHRS, CDR2 YFSETQ. The length of the CDR3 is 14 residues. The CDR3 DNA reads TGCGCCAGCAGCCCTCAGGATTTGAACACTGAAGCTTTCTTT. It yields the protein CASSPQDLNTEAFF.

J is TRBJ2-2 and V is TRBV5-1; D is unresolved. Germline lookup yields CDR1 SGHRS and CDR2 YFSETQ. Trimming removed 0 bases at V and 3 bases at J, with 9 bases between. The CDR3 loop spans 15 amino acids. The CDR3 DNA is TGCGCCAGCAGCTTGGTAGGTCAGGACACCGGGGAGCTGTTTTTT. This codes for CASSLVGQDTGELFF. Looking up the rest from reference TRBV5-1 and TRBJ2-2 gives the full variable domain: KAGVTQTPRYLIKTRGQQVTLSCSPISGHRSVSWYQQTPGQGLQFLFEYFSETQRNKGNFPGRFSGRQFSNSRSEMNVSTLELGDSALYLCASSLVGQDTGELFFGEGSRLTVL.

This clone was counted a single time. The rearrangement links TRBV7-8 to TRBJ1-1; 7 bases align to TRBD1. Unmatched junction bases numbered 4, after V lost 1 base and J lost 2 bases. The CDR3 loop spans 15 amino acids. Germline V gene data show CDR1 as SGHVS and CDR2 as FQNEAQ. This CDR3 reads CASSLVTGSNTEAFF. The CDR3 DNA reads TGTGCCAGCAGCTTAGTGACAGGGTCAAACACTGAAGCTTTCTTT.

The chain joins TRBV11-3 to TRBJ2-5; TRBD2 matches 11 bases. V lost 5 bases and J lost 4; bases outside the gene matches: 6. The V gene's germline CDR1 is SGHNT and CDR2 YENEEA. This CDR3 region has 15 residues. For the CDR3, the DNA is TGTGCCAGCAGCAGCGGGACTAGCGGCGTAGAGACCCAGTACTTC. The encoded protein is CASSSGTSGVETQYF.

Of note for this clone: This specimen includes other DNA sequences encoding the same CDR3. The chain joins TRBV3-1 (or the pseudogene TRBV3-2) to TRBJ1-3; D unclear. Trimming took off 6 bases at V and 0 bases at J, with 9 bases between the two ends. Germline CDR1 reads LGHDT; CDR2 reads YNNKEL (reference sequence). The length of the CDR3 is 14 residues. The CDR3 region is CASRPGYSGNTIYF. DNA for the CDR3: TGTGCCAGCAGACCCGGATACTCTGGAAACACCATATATTTT.